This TCR beta chain derives from a study of Graves' ophthalmopathy and Graves' hyperthyroidism. This clonotype was counted a few times. The J segment lost 5 bases and the V segment lost 1 base, leaving 10 bases of the junction unmatched. The length of the CDR3 is 17 residues. CDR1 is LGHNA and CDR2 is YNFKEQ in the germline V gene. Transcripts of RNA were the source for amplifying TCR beta CDR3 regions. RT-PCR was first run with HTBI primers, then multiplex PCR in a second round. Each CDR3 protein gets one entry after TCRdb re-called the multiplex PCR reads with MiXCR. The sample consists of around 1.1 million distinct CDR3 sequences, 35% to 45% of them appearing once.

V gene TRBV4-2 combines with J gene TRBJ2-5, with 10 bases identical to TRBD1. The clonotype originates from an adult man with Graves' hyperthyroidism. Sequenced sample: peripheral blood or thyroid tissue (not recorded which). CDR3 sequence: CASSQVSGQGSGETQYF. CDR3 nucleotides: TGTGCCAGCAGCCAAGTATCGGGACAGGGGTCTGGGGAGACCCAGTACTTC.